This T cell receptor (beta chain) was recorded in a study of T cells in narcolepsy. Study-wide background: Healthy controls were enrolled alongside patients with narcolepsy type 1 or type 2. General study findings and limits: Reportedly, autoreactive clonotypes were serially detected in patients' blood but not controls'.

On this clone itself: Its target is not known.

Clones were read by immunoSEQ multiplex PCR, and TCRdb kept only the in-frame ones, dropping some. The table shows tens of thousands of clones, with 79% occurring only once. Germline V gene lookup returns CDR1 LNHDA and CDR2 SQIVND (reference sequence). The CDR3 is 13 amino acids. The trim removed 5 bases at V and 5 bases at J, leaving 4 bases unmatched. The chain is built from TRBV19 and TRBJ1-2, with 8 bases identical to TRBD1. The specimen was memory (CD45RA-) CD4+ T cells from blood. This sequence was found in a human donor in good health. The CDR3 is CASSDRGGYGYTF. CDR3 DNA sequence: TGTGCCAGTAGTGACAGGGGAGGGTATGGCTACACCTTC.